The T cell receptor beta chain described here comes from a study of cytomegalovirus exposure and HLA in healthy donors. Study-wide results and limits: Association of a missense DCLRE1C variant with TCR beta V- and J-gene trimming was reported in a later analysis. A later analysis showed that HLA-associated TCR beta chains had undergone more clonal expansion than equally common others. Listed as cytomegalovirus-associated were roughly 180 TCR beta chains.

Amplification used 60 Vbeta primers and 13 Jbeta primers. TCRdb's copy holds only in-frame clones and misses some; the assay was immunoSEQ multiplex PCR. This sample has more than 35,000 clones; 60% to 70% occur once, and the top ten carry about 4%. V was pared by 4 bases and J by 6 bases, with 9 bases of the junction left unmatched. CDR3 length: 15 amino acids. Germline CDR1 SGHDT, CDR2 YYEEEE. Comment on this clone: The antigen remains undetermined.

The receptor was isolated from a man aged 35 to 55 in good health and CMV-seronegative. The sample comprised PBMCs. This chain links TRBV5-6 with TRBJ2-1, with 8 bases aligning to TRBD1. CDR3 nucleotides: TGTGCCAGCAGCACCCCGGACAGGGTGGGCAATGAGCAGTTCTTC. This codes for CASSTPDRVGNEQFF.